A single sample gave rise to the 21 T cell receptor beta chains below, sequenced in a study of blood T cell repertoires in COVID-19. Using immunoSEQ multiplex PCR, the repertoire was profiled, and TCRdb retains in-frame clones only, with some absent. This table has some 200,000 clones, 65% to 90% appearing once. The sample consisted of peripheral blood. Receptor source: an elderly man with acute or convalescent COVID-19.

The chain links TRBV5-4 to TRBJ2-7; 8 bases agree with TRBD2. This CDR3 has 14 residues. The germline CDR1 and CDR2 sequences are SGHNT and YYREEE (reference sequence). V gave up 3 bases and J gave up 7 bases; unmatched junction bases: 9. The CDR3 region has the DNA TGTGCCAGCAGCTCACTAGCGGCCGGGAGGGAGCAGTACTTC. Protein: CASSSLAAGREQYF.

The chain is built from TRBV24-1 and TRBJ2-1; 11 bases match TRBD2. CDR1 is KGHDR and CDR2 is SFDVKD in the germline V gene. The CDR3 is 16 amino acids. The J segment lost 8 bases and the V segment lost 3 bases, leaving 8 bases of the junction unmatched. CDR3 residues: CATSDPGTSGLHEQFF. The CDR3 bases are TGTGCCACCAGTGATCCAGGGACTAGCGGATTACATGAGCAGTTCTTC.

The chain combines TRBV6-5 with TRBJ1-6; 7 nucleotides agree with TRBD1. CDR1 and CDR2 from the germline V gene are MNHEY and SVGAGI. With V trimmed by 7 bases and J by 10 bases, 13 bases remained unmatched. This CDR3 region has 15 residues. In DNA form, the CDR3 reads TGTGCCAGCAAAGACAGGGCTTCCCATTCGTCACCCCTCCACTTT. Protein sequence: CASKDRASHSSPLHF.

The CDR3 nucleotides read TGTGCCAGCCAAAATTGGGCAGCCGGGGAGCTGTTTTTT. Translated: CASQNWAAGELFF. The genes are TRBV19 and TRBJ2-2; D is ambiguous. Germline lookup yields CDR1 LNHDA and CDR2 SQIVND (reference sequence). The CDR3 has 13 residues. V was trimmed by 9 bases and J by 6 bases, leaving 14 bases between them.

The chain recombines TRBV7-2 with TRBJ2-3, with D possibly TRBD1 on 6 matching bases. The CDR3 loop spans 15 amino acids. Trimming removed 2 bases from V and 8 bases from J, with 17 bases in between. The germline V gene encodes CDR1 SGHTA and CDR2 FQGNSA. CDR3 nucleotides: TGTGCCAGCAGCTTAAGGCCTCCCAAGGGGGTTACGCAGTATTTT. This codes for CASSLRPPKGVTQYF.

The count of this clone is one. This chain joins TRBV3-1 (or the pseudogene TRBV3-2) and TRBJ2-7; D unclear. The germline V and J ends were trimmed by 3 bases and 6 bases, with 9 bases remaining between them. The length of the CDR3 is 12 residues. The V gene's germline CDR1 is LGHDT and CDR2 YNNKEL (reference sequence). The CDR3 DNA sequence: TGTGCCAGCAGCCAGTCCGGGTTCGAGCAGTACTTC. Translated: CASSQSGFEQYF.

This chain uses TRBV27 with TRBJ2-1; TRBD2 might be the D (7 bases). Looked up from germline, CDR1 is MNHEY and CDR2 is SMNVEV (reference sequence). The CDR3 runs to 16 residues. Trimming stripped 5 bases from V and 1 base from J, with 15 bases between. CDR3 in DNA: TGTGCCAGCAGTGGGGGGGGCAGGGGATCCTACAATGAGCAGTTCTTC. Residues: CASSGGGRGSYNEQFF.

V gene TRBV28 combines with J gene TRBJ2-1, with 7 bases identical to TRBD2. The germline gives CDR1 MDHEN, CDR2 SYDVKM. The V segment lost 3 bases and the J segment 4 bases; nucleotides outside the gene matches: 6. The CDR3 covers 15 residues. This chain's CDR3 is CASSLDLAGYNEQFF. In nucleotides, the CDR3 is TGTGCCAGCAGTTTGGACTTAGCGGGTTACAATGAGCAGTTCTTC. The variable domain in full, completed from reference TRBV28 and TRBJ2-1, reads DVKVTQSSRYLVKRTGEKVFLECVQDMDHENMFWYRQDPGLGLRLIYFSYDVKMKEKGDIPEGYSVSREKKERFSLILESASTNQTSMYLCASSLDLAGYNEQFFGPGTRLTVL.

This clone was counted once. The J gene is TRBJ1-4, the V gene TRBV7-2; D is unresolved. With 1 base removed from V and 8 bases from J, the gap between germline ends came to 8 bases. Per germline, CDR1 SGHTA and CDR2 FQGNSA. The CDR3 length is 13 residues. In DNA, the CDR3 is TGTGCCAGCAGCTTAGGCTTTCGGGAAAAACTGTTTTTT. It translates to CASSLGFREKLFF.

J is TRBJ1-2 and V is TRBV30; no firm D call. The V and J ends lost 5 bases and 7 bases respectively, with 20 bases between them. This CDR3 has 14 amino acids. Germline CDR1 is GTSNPN and CDR2 is SVGIG (reference sequence). For the CDR3, the DNA is TGTGCCTGGGGCCGATTGGCCCCCGAACCTGGCTACACCTTC. This encodes CAWGRLAPEPGYTF. Full variable domain (rest looked up from reference TRBV30 and TRBJ1-2): SQTIHQWPATLVQPVGSPLSLECTVEGTSNPNLYWYRQAAGRGLQLLFYSVGIGQISSEVPQNLSASRPQDRQFILSSKKLLLSDSGFYLCAWGRLAPEPGYTFGSGTRLTVV.

This clone was picked up one time. The rearrangement joins TRBV12-3 or TRBV12-4 to TRBJ1-2; maybe TRBD1 (5 bases). V was pared by 9 bases and J by 8 bases, with 16 bases between. The CDR3 consists of 12 residues. CDR3 protein: CASSSPGWGYTF. The CDR3 DNA reads as TGTGCCAGTTCGTCGCCAGGGTGGGGCTACACCTTC.

The chain combines TRBV19 with TRBJ1-5, with a tentative D call TRBD1 (6 bases). Germline lookup yields CDR1 LNHDA and CDR2 SQIVND (reference sequence). This CDR3 contains 17 residues. V was cut by 5 bases and J by 1 base, with 18 bases left in between. CDR3 DNA: TGTGCCAGTAGTCCGAGACAGGTCGTCTCGAGCAATCAGCCCCAGCATTTT. As protein: CASSPRQVVSSNQPQHF.

The rearrangement joins TRBV24-1 to TRBJ2-1; possible D gene TRBD1, 6 bases. Germline CDR1 is KGHDR and CDR2 is SFDVKD. The CDR3 has 16 residues. V was pared by 1 base and J by 0 bases, with 9 bases between. The CDR3 DNA sequence: TGTGCCACCAGTGATTTTGTAGGGGGCTCCTACAATGAGCAGTTCTTC. This translates into CATSDFVGGSYNEQFF.

The rearrangement joins TRBV5-1 to TRBJ1-2, with D uncertain. Trimming cost V 0 bases and J 8 bases, with 20 bases left between them. The CDR3 is made up of 16 amino acids. Per the germline V gene, CDR1 is SGHRS and CDR2 is YFSETQ. The CDR3 sequence is CASSLAEGLGLRGYTF. In DNA form, the CDR3 reads TGCGCCAGCAGCTTGGCCGAGGGCTTAGGGTTGAGGGGCTACACCTTC.

The chain couples TRBV30 to TRBJ1-3; D is ambiguous. Germline lookup yields CDR1 GTSNPN and CDR2 SVGIG (reference sequence). Trimming removed 2 bases from V and 0 bases from J, with 11 bases in between. The CDR3 sequence is 15 residues long. The CDR3, as DNA: TGTGCCTGGAGTCGCCCGGGAAGCTCTGGAAACACCATATATTTT. Protein product: CAWSRPGSSGNTIYF.

The chain combines TRBV7-2 with TRBJ2-1; 12 positions match TRBD2. Germline CDR1 and CDR2: SGHTA and FQGNSA. J lost 5 bases, V lost 2 bases, and 7 bases had no gene match. The CDR3 extends over 17 amino acids. In DNA form, the CDR3 reads TGTGCCAGCAGCTTACCCAAGACTAGCGGGAGCCACAATGAGCAGTTCTTC. This codes for CASSLPKTSGSHNEQFF.

The chain couples TRBV12-3 or TRBV12-4 to TRBJ2-7, with TRBD1 as a possible D gene (6 bases). The V gene lost 6 bases and the J gene lost 4 bases, with 7 bases spanning the gap. This CDR3 contains 11 residues. CDR3 nucleotides: TGTGCCAGCAGCACAGGGTACGAGCAGTACGTC. It encodes CASSTGYEQYV.

This chain joins TRBV6-5 and TRBJ2-6; D is ambiguous. The CDR3 spans 15 residues. CDR1 and CDR2 from the germline V gene are MNHEY and SVGAGI. V gave up 2 bases and J gave up 0 bases, with 5 bases separating them. CDR3 in DNA: TGTGCCAGCAGTTACGACAACTCTGGGGCCAACGTCCTGACTTTC. It yields the protein CASSYDNSGANVLTF.

The chain carries TRBV6-5 and TRBJ2-3, with 13 bases fitting TRBD2. Germline CDR1 is MNHEY and CDR2 is SVGAGI. The V segment lost 6 bases and the J segment 4 bases; nucleotides outside the gene matches: 4. The CDR3 sequence is 15 residues long. Written as DNA, the CDR3 is TGTGCCAGCAGACAGGGACTAGCGGGACCAGATACGCAGTATTTT. This gives the protein CASRQGLAGPDTQYF.

The chain has TRBV18 and TRBJ1-5; tentative D call: TRBD1 (6 bases). The CDR3 loop spans 14 amino acids. CDR1 KGHSH and CDR2 LQKENI come from the germline V gene. V lost 4 bases and J lost 8, with 15 bases in between. The CDR3 protein is CASSQSGAVEPQHF. In DNA, the CDR3 is TGTGCCAGCTCACAATCAGGGGCTGTGGAGCCCCAGCATTTT.

V usage is TRBV5-4 and J usage is TRBJ2-2, with a tentative D call TRBD1 (6 bases). The V gene's germline CDR1 is SGHNT and CDR2 YYREEE (reference sequence). The CDR3 is 15 amino acids. Trimming removed 2 bases at V and 4 bases at J, with 12 bases between. DNA of the CDR3: TGTGCCAGCAGCTTTCCGCAGGGGTCCACCGGGGAGCTGTTTTTT. It codes for CASSFPQGSTGELFF.